This paragraph covers one T cell receptor beta chain sequence. Its antigen is unknown. This record comes from a study of T cells after yellow fever vaccination. They built TCR cDNA with 5'RACE template switching, a step that put in a universal primer site and UMIs. Using its own MiXCR run on the 5' RACE reads, TCRdb lists one record per CDR3 protein. The profile shows under 400,000 distinct CDR3 sequences, 12% of them singletons. V shed 2 bases, J shed 4 bases, and the junction held 6 bases outside the gene matches. The CDR3 spans 15 residues. Germline lookup yields CDR1 SGHTA and CDR2 FQGNSA. The study, taken as a whole, reports: One caveat is that FACS-sorted repertoires could contain abundant clonotypes contaminating from the bulk population. Primary-vaccination clones mostly resurfaced post-booster (around 96% CD4, under 90% CD8). Compared with primary, the secondary response was weaker and peaked at day 5, not 15.

The TCR sequence derives from a man aged 18-30 years who received the YFV17D yellow fever vaccine. The chain combines TRBV7-2 with TRBJ2-3; 7 nucleotides match TRBD2. Source: CD4+ T cells sorted from PBMCs, taken 15 days after the yellow fever booster vaccination. The CDR3 sequence is CASSLRRGGADTQYF. DNA of the CDR3: TGTGCCAGCAGCTTACGGCGGGGAGGGGCAGATACGCAGTATTTT. The whole variable domain, filled in from reference TRBV7-2 and TRBJ2-3, reads GAGVSQSPSNKVTEKGKDVELRCDPISGHTALYWYRQSLGQGLEFLIYFQGNSAPDKSGLPSDRFSAERTGGSVSTLTIQRTQQEDSAVYLCASSLRRGGADTQYFGPGTRLTVL.